Sequencing of this TCR beta chain was carried out in a study of technical replicates of blood from a few donors. With V trimmed by 4 bases and J by 5 bases, 9 bases remained unmatched. The V gene's germline CDR1 is SQVTM and CDR2 ANQGSEA. The CDR3 spans 15 residues. Profiling relied on immunoSEQ multiplex PCR, and the TCRdb table lists in-frame clones only, not all of them. The sample yields roughly 80,000 clones, about 96% seen once. The chain employs TRBV29-1 and TRBJ1-5, with TRBD1 matching 9 bases. The material sequenced was T cells isolated from PBMCs. The clonotype comes from a human donor in good health. CDR3 coding DNA: TGCAGCGTTGTATCGGGACAGGGCCCCCATCAGCCCCAGCATTTT. This sequence encodes CSVVSGQGPHQPQHF.